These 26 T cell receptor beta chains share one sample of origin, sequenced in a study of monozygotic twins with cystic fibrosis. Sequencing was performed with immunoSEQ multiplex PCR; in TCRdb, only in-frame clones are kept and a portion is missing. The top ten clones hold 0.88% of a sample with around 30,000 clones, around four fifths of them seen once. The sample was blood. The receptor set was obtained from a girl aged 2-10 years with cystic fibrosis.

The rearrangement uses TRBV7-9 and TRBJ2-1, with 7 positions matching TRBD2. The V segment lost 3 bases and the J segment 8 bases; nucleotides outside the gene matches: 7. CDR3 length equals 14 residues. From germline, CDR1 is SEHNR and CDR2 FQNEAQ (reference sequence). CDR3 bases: TGTGCCAGCAGCTTCCAGGCGGGAGACGATGAGCAGTTCTTC. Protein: CASSFQAGDDEQFF. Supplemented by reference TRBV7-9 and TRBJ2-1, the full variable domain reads DTGVSQNPRHKITKRGQNVTFRCDPISEHNRLYWYRQTLGQGPEFLTYFQNEAQLEKSRLLSDRFSAERPKGSFSTLEIQRTEQGDSAMYLCASSFQAGDDEQFFGPGTRLTVL.

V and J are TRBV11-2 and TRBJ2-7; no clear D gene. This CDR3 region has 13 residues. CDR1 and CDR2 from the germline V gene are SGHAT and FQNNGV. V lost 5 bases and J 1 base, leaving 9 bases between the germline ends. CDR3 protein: CASSPRASYEQYF. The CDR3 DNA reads TGTGCCAGCAGCCCCCGCGCGTCCTACGAGCAGTACTTC.

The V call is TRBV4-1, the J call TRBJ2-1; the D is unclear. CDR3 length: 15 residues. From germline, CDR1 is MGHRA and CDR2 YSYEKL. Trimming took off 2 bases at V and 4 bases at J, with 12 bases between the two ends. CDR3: CASSQRVLGYNEQFF. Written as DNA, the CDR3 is TGCGCCAGCAGCCAACGGGTTTTGGGTTACAATGAGCAGTTCTTC.

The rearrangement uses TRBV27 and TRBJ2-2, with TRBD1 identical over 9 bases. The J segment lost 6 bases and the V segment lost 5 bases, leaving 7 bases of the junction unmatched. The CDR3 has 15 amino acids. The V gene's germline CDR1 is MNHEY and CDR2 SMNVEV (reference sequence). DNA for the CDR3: TGTGCCAGCAGTAACCCGGGACAGGGCGCCGGGGAGCTGTTTTTT. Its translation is CASSNPGQGAGELFF.

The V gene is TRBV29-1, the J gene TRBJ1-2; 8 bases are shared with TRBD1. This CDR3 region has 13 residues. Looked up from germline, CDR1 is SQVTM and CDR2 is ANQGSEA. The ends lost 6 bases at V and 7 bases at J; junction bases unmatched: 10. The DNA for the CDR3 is TGCAGCGTACAACAGGGGGTGAGGAGTGGCTACACCTTC. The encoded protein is CSVQQGVRSGYTF.

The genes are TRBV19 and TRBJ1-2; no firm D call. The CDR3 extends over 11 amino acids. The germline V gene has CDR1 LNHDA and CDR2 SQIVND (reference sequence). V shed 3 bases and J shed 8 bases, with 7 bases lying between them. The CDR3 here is CASSIADGYTF. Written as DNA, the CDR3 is TGTGCCAGTAGTATCGCGGACGGCTACACCTTC. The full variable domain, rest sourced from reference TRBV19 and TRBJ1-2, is DGGITQSPKYLFRKEGQNVTLSCEQNLNHDAMYWYRQDPGQGLRLIYYSQIVNDFQKGDIAEGYSVSREKKESFPLTVTSAQKNPTAFYLCASSIADGYTFGSGTRLTVV.

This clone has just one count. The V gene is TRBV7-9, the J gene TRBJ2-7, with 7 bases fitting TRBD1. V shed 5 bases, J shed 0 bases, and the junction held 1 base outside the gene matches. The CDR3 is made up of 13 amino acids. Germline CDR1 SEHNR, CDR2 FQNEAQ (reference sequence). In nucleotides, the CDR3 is TGTGCCAGCAGCCGGGACAGCTCCTACGAGCAGTACTTC. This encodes CASSRDSSYEQYF.

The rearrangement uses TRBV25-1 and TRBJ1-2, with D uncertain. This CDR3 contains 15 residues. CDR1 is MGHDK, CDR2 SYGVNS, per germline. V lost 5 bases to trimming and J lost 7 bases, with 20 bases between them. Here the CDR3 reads CASSSHGVPDGGYTF. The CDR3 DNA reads TGTGCCAGCAGTTCTCACGGGGTCCCAGACGGTGGCTACACCTTC.

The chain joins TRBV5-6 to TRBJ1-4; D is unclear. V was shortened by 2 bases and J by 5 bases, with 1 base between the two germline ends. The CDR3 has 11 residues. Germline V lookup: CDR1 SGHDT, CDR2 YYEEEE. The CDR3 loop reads CASSLNEKLFF. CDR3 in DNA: TGTGCCAGCAGCTTAAATGAAAAACTGTTTTTT.

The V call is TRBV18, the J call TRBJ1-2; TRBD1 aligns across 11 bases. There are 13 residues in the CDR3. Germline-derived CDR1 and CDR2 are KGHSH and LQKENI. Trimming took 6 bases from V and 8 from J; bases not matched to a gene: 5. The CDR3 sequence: CASSGQGVQGYTF. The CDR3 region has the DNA TGTGCCAGCTCGGGACAGGGGGTGCAGGGCTACACCTTC.

The DNA of the CDR3 is TGCGCCAGCAGCCAGGGACATACCGGGACAGGATATGGCTACACCTTC. Its translation is CASSQGHTGTGYGYTF. The chain couples TRBV5-1 to TRBJ1-2; TRBD1 matches at 8 bases. The CDR3 loop spans 16 amino acids. Germline CDR1 SGHRS, CDR2 YFSETQ. With 4 bases clipped from V and 5 bases from J, the junction kept 13 bases outside the gene matches. Filled out from reference TRBV5-1 and TRBJ1-2, the complete variable domain reads KAGVTQTPRYLIKTRGQQVTLSCSPISGHRSVSWYQQTPGQGLQFLFEYFSETQRNKGNFPGRFSGRQFSNSRSEMNVSTLELGDSALYLCASSQGHTGTGYGYTFGSGTRLTVV.

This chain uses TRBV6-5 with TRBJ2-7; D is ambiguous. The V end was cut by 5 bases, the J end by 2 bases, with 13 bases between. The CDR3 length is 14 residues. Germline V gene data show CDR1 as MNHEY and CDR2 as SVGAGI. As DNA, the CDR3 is TGTGCCAGCAGTGAATTTGGTCCCCCCTACGAGCAGTACTTC. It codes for CASSEFGPPYEQYF.

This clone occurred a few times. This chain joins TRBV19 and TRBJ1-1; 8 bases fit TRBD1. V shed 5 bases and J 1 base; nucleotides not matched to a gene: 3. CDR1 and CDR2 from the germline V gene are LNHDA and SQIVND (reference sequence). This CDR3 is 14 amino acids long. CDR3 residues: CASSHRGENTEAFF. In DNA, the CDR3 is TGTGCCAGTAGTCACAGGGGGGAGAACACTGAAGCTTTCTTT.

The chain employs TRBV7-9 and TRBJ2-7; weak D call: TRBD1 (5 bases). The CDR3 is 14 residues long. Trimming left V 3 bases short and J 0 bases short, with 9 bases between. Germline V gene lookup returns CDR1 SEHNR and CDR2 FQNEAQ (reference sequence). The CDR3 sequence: CASSFQGHSYEQYF. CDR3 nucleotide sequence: TGTGCCAGCAGCTTCCAGGGTCACTCCTACGAGCAGTACTTC.

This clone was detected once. CDR3 in amino acids: CASSSDSRYTEAFF. The DNA for the CDR3 is TGCGCCAGCAGCTCGGACAGCAGGTACACTGAAGCTTTCTTT. The genes are TRBV5-1 and TRBJ1-1, with a possible D match to TRBD1 (6 bases). Germline-derived CDR1 and CDR2 are SGHRS and YFSETQ. CDR3 size: 14 residues. The V gene lost 3 bases and the J gene lost 3 bases, with 12 bases spanning the gap.

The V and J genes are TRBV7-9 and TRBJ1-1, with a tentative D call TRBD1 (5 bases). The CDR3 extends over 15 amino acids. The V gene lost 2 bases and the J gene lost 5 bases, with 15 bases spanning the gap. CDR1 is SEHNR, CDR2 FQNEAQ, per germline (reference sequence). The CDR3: CASSLMTVGETEAFF. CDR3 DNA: TGTGCCAGCAGCTTAATGACAGTAGGAGAAACTGAAGCTTTCTTT.

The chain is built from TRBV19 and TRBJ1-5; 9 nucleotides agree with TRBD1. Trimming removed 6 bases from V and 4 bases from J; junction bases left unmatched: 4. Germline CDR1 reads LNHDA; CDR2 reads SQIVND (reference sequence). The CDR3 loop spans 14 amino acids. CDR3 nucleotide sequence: TGTGCCAGTAGACGACAGGGGGAGAATCAGCCCCAGCATTTT. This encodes CASRRQGENQPQHF.

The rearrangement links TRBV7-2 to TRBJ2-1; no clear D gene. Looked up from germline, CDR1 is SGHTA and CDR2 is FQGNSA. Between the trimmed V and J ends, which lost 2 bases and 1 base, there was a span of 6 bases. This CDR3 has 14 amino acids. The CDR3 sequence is CASSLSISYNEQFF. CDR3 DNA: TGTGCCAGCAGCTTATCGATTTCCTACAATGAGCAGTTCTTC.

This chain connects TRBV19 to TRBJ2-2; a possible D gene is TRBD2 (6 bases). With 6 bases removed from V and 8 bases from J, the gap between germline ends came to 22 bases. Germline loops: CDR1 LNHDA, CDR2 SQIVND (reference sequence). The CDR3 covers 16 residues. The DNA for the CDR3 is TGTGCCAGTAGAGATCCAGCGGGCCCCAAGGGGGGGGAGCTGTTTTTT. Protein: CASRDPAGPKGGELFF. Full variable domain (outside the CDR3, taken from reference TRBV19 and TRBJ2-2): DGGITQSPKYLFRKEGQNVTLSCEQNLNHDAMYWYRQDPGQGLRLIYYSQIVNDFQKGDIAEGYSVSREKKESFPLTVTSAQKNPTAFYLCASRDPAGPKGGELFFGEGSRLTVL.

CDR3 nucleotides: TGTGCCAGCTCACCACCGACGGCTAACTATGGCTACACCTTC. It yields the protein CASSPPTANYGYTF. The chain has TRBV18 and TRBJ1-2; D gene ambiguous. The CDR3 runs to 14 residues. Trimming left V 0 bases short and J 0 bases short, with 5 bases between. The germline gives CDR1 KGHSH, CDR2 LQKENI.

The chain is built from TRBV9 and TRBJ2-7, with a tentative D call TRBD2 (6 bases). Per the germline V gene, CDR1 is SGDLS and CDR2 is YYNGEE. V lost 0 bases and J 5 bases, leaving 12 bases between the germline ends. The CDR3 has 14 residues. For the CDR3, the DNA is TGTGCCAGCAGCGTAGGTATCAGGGAGGACGAGCAGTACTTC. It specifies CASSVGIREDEQYF. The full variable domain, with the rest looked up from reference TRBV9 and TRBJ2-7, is DSGVTQTPKHLITATGQRVTLRCSPRSGDLSVYWYQQSLDQGLQFLIQYYNGEERAKGNILERFSAQQFPDLHSELNLSSLELGDSALYFCASSVGIREDEQYFGPGTRLTVT.

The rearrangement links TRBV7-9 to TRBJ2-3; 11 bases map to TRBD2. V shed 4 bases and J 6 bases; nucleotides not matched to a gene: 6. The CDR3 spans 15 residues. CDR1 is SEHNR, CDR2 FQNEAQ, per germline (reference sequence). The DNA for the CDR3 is TGTGCCAGCAGCTGGAGACTAGCGGGAACCGATACGCAGTATTTT. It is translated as CASSWRLAGTDTQYF.

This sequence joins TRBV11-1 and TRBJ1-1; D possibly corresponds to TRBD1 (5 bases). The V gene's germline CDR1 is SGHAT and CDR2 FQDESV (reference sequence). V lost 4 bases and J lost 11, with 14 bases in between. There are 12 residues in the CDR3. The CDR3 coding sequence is TGTGCCAGCAGCTGGTTAGGGGAAGTGGCTTTCTTT. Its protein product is CASSWLGEVAFF. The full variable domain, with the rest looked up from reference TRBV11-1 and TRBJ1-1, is EAEVAQSPRYKITEKSQAVAFWCDPISGHATLYWYRQILGQGPELLVQFQDESVVDDSQLPKDRFSAERLKGVDSTLKIQPAELGDSAMYLCASSWLGEVAFFGQGTRLTVV.

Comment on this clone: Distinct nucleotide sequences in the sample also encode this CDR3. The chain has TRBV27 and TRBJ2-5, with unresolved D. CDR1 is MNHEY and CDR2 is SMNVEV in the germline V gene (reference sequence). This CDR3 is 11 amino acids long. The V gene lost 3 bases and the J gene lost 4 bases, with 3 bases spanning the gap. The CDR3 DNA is TGTGCCAGCAGTTTGGGAGAGACCCAGTACTTC. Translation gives CASSLGETQYF.

CDR3 loop: CASSPGQVQTQYF. The CDR3 coding sequence is TGTGCCAGCTCACCTGGACAGGTGCAGACCCAGTACTTC. The rearrangement joins TRBV18 to TRBJ2-5; 7 bases line up with TRBD1. This CDR3 spans 13 amino acids. The ends lost 3 bases at V and 6 bases at J; junction bases unmatched: 4. The germline CDR1 and CDR2 sequences are KGHSH and LQKENI.

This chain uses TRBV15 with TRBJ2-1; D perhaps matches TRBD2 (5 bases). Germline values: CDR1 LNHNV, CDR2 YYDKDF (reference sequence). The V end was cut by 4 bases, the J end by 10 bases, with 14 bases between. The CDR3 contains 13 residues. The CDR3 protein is CATSNRGSYEQFF. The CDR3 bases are TGTGCCACCAGCAATCGAGGGTCGTACGAGCAGTTCTTC.